The next 21 T cell receptor beta chains were all read from a single sample in a study of Graves' ophthalmopathy and Graves' hyperthyroidism. As the template, RNA transcripts were used to amplify TCR beta CDR3 regions. An opening RT-PCR round employed HTBI primers and preceded a second-round multiplex PCR. TCRdb reprocessed the multiplex PCR reads via MiXCR and lists one record per CDR3 protein. The sample records fewer than 600,000 distinct CDR3 sequences, approximately 14% being singletons. Sequences were obtained from blood. The origin of the receptors is a woman in her twenties or thirties with Graves' ophthalmopathy.

This clonotype was counted ten times or more. The chain links TRBV29-1 to TRBJ1-1; D is unclear. This CDR3 has 8 amino acids. Trimming stripped 5 bases from V and 10 bases from J, with 5 bases between. Per germline, CDR1 SQVTM and CDR2 ANQGSEA. As DNA, the CDR3 is TGCAGCGTTACGGGAGCTTTCTTT. Its translation is CSVTGAFF. Supplemented by reference TRBV29-1 and TRBJ1-1, the full variable domain reads SAVISQKPSRDICQRGTSLTIQCQVDSQVTMMFWYRQQPGQSLTLIATANQGSEATYESGFVIDKFPISRPNLTFSTLTVSNMSPEDSSIYLCSVTGAFFGQGTRLTVV.

The table lists this clonotype with many counts. The chain uses TRBV20-1 and TRBJ1-1; 8 nucleotides match TRBD1. The CDR3 is 14 amino acids. Germline CDR1 and CDR2: DFQATT and SNEGSKA (reference sequence). The J segment lost 5 bases and the V segment lost 1 base, leaving 6 bases of the junction unmatched. CDR3 sequence: CSARVLRGQTEAFF. The CDR3 region has the DNA TGCAGTGCTAGAGTTCTCAGGGGGCAGACTGAAGCTTTCTTT.

In this sample, this clonotype turned up many times. The rearrangement joins TRBV6-5 to TRBJ1-6, with 9 bases matching TRBD1. Germline values: CDR1 MNHEY, CDR2 SVGAGI. The CDR3 sequence is 15 residues long. V shed 5 bases and J 8 bases; nucleotides not matched to a gene: 7. This CDR3 is CASSTPGQGHSPLHF. In nucleotides, the CDR3 is TGTGCCAGCAGTACGCCGGGACAGGGCCATTCACCCCTCCACTTT.

This rearrangement joins TRBV29-1 to TRBJ2-2, with D unresolved. CDR3 size: 13 residues. The germline CDR1 and CDR2 sequences are SQVTM and ANQGSEA. V lost 7 bases to trimming and J lost 3 bases, with 12 bases between them. DNA for the CDR3: TGCAGCGGGGAAGAGTCGGACACCGGGGAGCTGTTTTTT. It yields the protein CSGEESDTGELFF.

This clonotype has ten or more counts. This rearrangement joins TRBV7-9 to TRBJ2-5; 11 bases line up with TRBD2. Germline V gene lookup returns CDR1 SEHNR and CDR2 FQNEAQ (reference sequence). Unmatched junction bases numbered 10, after V lost 5 bases and J lost 5 bases. This CDR3 has 16 amino acids. CDR3 nucleotide sequence: TGTGCCAGCAGCCGCCAGGGACTAGCGGAGGGGGAGACCCAGTACTTC. As protein: CASSRQGLAEGETQYF.

The V gene is TRBV6-2 or TRBV6-3, the J gene TRBJ1-1; D is unclear. V lost 2 bases, J lost 1 base, and 8 bases lay in between. The germline CDR1 and CDR2 sequences are MNHEY and SVGEGT. This CDR3 has 14 residues. CDR3 sequence reads: CASSYEAGNTEAFF. CDR3 coding DNA: TGTGCCAGCAGTTACGAGGCAGGGAACACTGAAGCTTTCTTT.

The V call is TRBV12-3 or TRBV12-4, the J call TRBJ1-1; D may be TRBD1 (6 bases). Trimming pared 6 bases from V and 0 bases from J, leaving 23 bases between. CDR3 size: 18 residues. CDR3 in DNA: TGTGCCAGCAGCCAATCCACAGGGAGGTTGGGCTTGAACACTGAAGCTTTCTTT. Its translation is CASSQSTGRLGLNTEAFF.

There are many counts of this clonotype. The V and J genes are TRBV7-3 and TRBJ1-6; no clear D gene. The CDR3 loop spans 15 amino acids. The V end lost 1 base, the J end lost 0 bases, and 4 bases lay between the germline ends. Per the germline V gene, CDR1 is SGHTA and CDR2 is FQGTGA. DNA of the CDR3: TGTGCCAGCAGCTTAAGTAACTCCTATAATTCACCCCTCCACTTT. Amino acid sequence: CASSLSNSYNSPLHF.

This clonotype appeared a few times. V usage is TRBV29-1 and J usage is TRBJ1-1, with unresolved D. The germline V gene has CDR1 SQVTM and CDR2 ANQGSEA. The CDR3 covers 17 residues. V shed 4 bases and J shed 2 bases, with 23 bases lying between them. Here the CDR3 DNA reads TGCAGCGTTGCGAACAGCCCCCAGAGGGTGATAAACACTGAAGCTTTCTTT. Translation: CSVANSPQRVINTEAFF.

This clonotype was seen at least ten times. The gene calls are TRBV6-5 and TRBJ2-4, with 14 bases matching TRBD2. Looked up from germline, CDR1 is MNHEY and CDR2 is SVGAGI. This CDR3 spans 19 amino acids. The junction had 7 bases not matched to a gene; V was cut back by 2 bases and J by 1 base. The CDR3 protein is CASSYGTSGGPSAKNIQYF. For the CDR3, the DNA is TGTGCCAGCAGTTACGGGACTAGCGGGGGCCCTTCGGCCAAAAACATTCAGTACTTC.

This clonotype was recorded a few times. This chain links TRBV9 with TRBJ1-3; no clear D. The germline gives CDR1 SGDLS, CDR2 YYNGEE. V was pared by 0 bases and J by 2 bases, with 9 bases between. This CDR3 has 15 residues. The CDR3 nucleotides read TGTGCCAGCAGCGTAGACCGGGGAACTGGAAACACCATATATTTT. Its translation is CASSVDRGTGNTIYF.

At least ten counts were recorded for this clonotype. As DNA, the CDR3 is TGTGCCAGCCTACATTTAGGGTTGGGCACTGAAGCTTTCTTT. Translating gives CASLHLGLGTEAFF. The rearrangement joins TRBV19 to TRBJ1-1; D uncertain. The CDR3 extends over 14 amino acids. Germline CDR1 LNHDA, CDR2 SQIVND (reference sequence). V was pared by 9 bases and J by 4 bases, with 18 bases between.

A word on this clonotype: A single base separates this from a much larger clone, so it may be a read error. Here the CDR3 omits its conserved ending phenylalanine or tryptophan, so a read error is the likely source. The V and J genes are TRBV4-1 and TRBJ2-7; 7 bases line up with TRBD2. The CDR3 extends over 14 amino acids. Germline V gene sequence: CDR1 MGHRA, CDR2 YSYEKL. Trimming at V came to 1 base and at J to 2 bases, leaving 2 bases not matched to a gene. CDR3 sequence reads: CASSQGTSAYEQYC. The CDR3 DNA is TGCGCCAGCAGCCAAGGAACTAGCGCCTACGAGCAGTACTGC.

This clonotype occurred many times. The chain recombines TRBV11-1 with TRBJ1-3; D possibly corresponds to TRBD1 (5 bases). The CDR3 contains 16 residues. In germline, CDR1 is SGHAT, CDR2 FQDESV (reference sequence). The V end was cut by 2 bases, the J end by 2 bases, with 13 bases between. CDR3 in DNA: TGTGCCAGCAGCTTAAAGACCCAGGGTCCTGGAAACACCATATATTTT. This codes for CASSLKTQGPGNTIYF.

J is TRBJ2-2 and V is TRBV9; maybe TRBD2 (7 bases). V was cut by 7 bases and J by 0 bases, with 19 bases left in between. The CDR3 has 17 residues. Germline V gene sequence: CDR1 SGDLS, CDR2 YYNGEE. The CDR3 protein is CASSLRGARANTGELFF. The CDR3 nucleotides read TGTGCCAGCTCACTTCGGGGGGCCCGCGCGAACACCGGGGAGCTGTTTTTT.

This clonotype was recorded at least ten times. V gene TRBV7-9 combines with J gene TRBJ2-4; tentatively, D is TRBD2 (6 bases). Trimming pared 5 bases from V and 3 bases from J, leaving 14 bases between. The CDR3 has 15 amino acids. Germline V gene sequence: CDR1 SEHNR, CDR2 FQNEAQ (reference sequence). The CDR3 loop reads CASSTTHGGKNIQYF. The CDR3 DNA reads TGTGCCAGCAGCACCACACACGGGGGCAAAAACATTCAGTACTTC.

This clonotype was counted ten times or more. The rearrangement uses TRBV6-1 and TRBJ1-2; 8 nucleotides match TRBD1. CDR1 and CDR2 from the germline V gene are MNHNS and SASEGT. The CDR3 spans 15 residues. The V segment lost 5 bases and the J segment 4 bases; nucleotides outside the gene matches: 9. CDR3 amino acids: CASSRTSGGLYGYTF. CDR3 in DNA: TGTGCCAGCAGTAGAACCTCAGGGGGCCTCTATGGCTACACCTTC.

This clonotype was detected ten times or more. V is TRBV6-1 and J is TRBJ1-1; 9 bases are shared with TRBD1. Germline V lookup: CDR1 MNHNS, CDR2 SASEGT. The CDR3 length is 13 residues. The V and J ends lost 7 bases and 5 bases, in that order; junction bases with no gene match: 5. CDR3 nucleotides: TGTGCCAGCATCGACAGGGGGGAGACTGAAGCTTTCTTT. Amino acids: CASIDRGETEAFF.

This clonotype was counted ten times or more. This chain connects TRBV12-3 or TRBV12-4 to TRBJ1-2; 12 bases are a match to TRBD1. This CDR3 region has 15 residues. V lost 6 bases, J lost 5 bases, and 7 bases stayed unmatched. The CDR3 region has the DNA TGTGCCAGCAGCCGGGGGACAGGGGGCCTTTATGGCTACACCTTC. Protein product: CASSRGTGGLYGYTF.

The V call is TRBV30, the J call TRBJ1-2; D gene ambiguous. This CDR3 spans 12 amino acids. Germline-derived CDR1 and CDR2 are GTSNPN and SVGIG (reference sequence). The V gene lost 1 base and the J gene lost 4 bases, with 7 bases spanning the gap. The DNA of the CDR3 is TGTGCCTGGAGTGACTACTCCTATGGCTACACCTTC. Residues: CAWSDYSYGYTF.

In its sample, this clonotype was seen many times. This chain links TRBV7-3 with TRBJ2-2; the D is unclear. This CDR3 has 15 amino acids. CDR1 and CDR2 from the germline V gene are SGHTA and FQGTGA. V lost 5 bases to trimming and J lost 1 base, with 11 bases between them. This chain's CDR3 is CASSPPGRNTGELFF. CDR3 DNA sequence: TGTGCCAGCAGCCCACCGGGCAGGAACACCGGGGAGCTGTTTTTT.